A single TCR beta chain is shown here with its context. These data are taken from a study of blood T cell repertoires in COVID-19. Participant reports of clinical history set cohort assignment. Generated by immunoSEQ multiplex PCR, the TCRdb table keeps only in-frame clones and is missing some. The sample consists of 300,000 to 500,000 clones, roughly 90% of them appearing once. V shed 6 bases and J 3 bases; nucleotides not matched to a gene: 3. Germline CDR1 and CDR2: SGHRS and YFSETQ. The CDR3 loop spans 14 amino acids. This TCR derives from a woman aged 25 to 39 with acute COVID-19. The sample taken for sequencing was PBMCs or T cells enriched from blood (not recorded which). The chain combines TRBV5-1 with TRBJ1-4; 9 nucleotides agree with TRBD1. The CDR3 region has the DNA TGCGCCAGCACTTGGACAGGGGCTAATGAAAAACTGTTTTTT. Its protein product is CASTWTGANEKLFF.